This record concerns one T cell receptor (beta chain) sequence. Trimming removed 5 bases at V and 5 bases at J, with 13 bases between. Per germline, CDR1 SGHVS and CDR2 FQNEAQ. The CDR3 is 13 residues long. The entry originates in a study of T cell changes during pregnancy in multiple sclerosis. Assay used: immunoSEQ multiplex PCR; TCRdb lists only in-frame clones, some missing. The sample shows about 94,000 clones, just under 95% of them seen only once. The TCR sequence derives from a female donor with multiple sclerosis, enrolled in a pregnancy study. The genes are TRBV7-8 and TRBJ2-7; D remains ambiguous. The material sequenced was peripheral blood, taken in the third trimester of pregnancy. The CDR3 region is CASSVTGNNEQYF. Here the CDR3 DNA reads TGTGCCAGCAGCGTTACGGGTAACAACGAGCAGTACTTC. Using reference TRBV7-8 and TRBJ2-7 for the parts outside the CDR3, the full variable domain is GAGVSQSPRYKVAKRGQDVALRCDPISGHVSLFWYQQALGQGPEFLTYFQNEAQLDKSGLPSDRFFAERPEGSVSTLKIQRTQQEDSAVYLCASSVTGNNEQYFGPGTRLTVT.